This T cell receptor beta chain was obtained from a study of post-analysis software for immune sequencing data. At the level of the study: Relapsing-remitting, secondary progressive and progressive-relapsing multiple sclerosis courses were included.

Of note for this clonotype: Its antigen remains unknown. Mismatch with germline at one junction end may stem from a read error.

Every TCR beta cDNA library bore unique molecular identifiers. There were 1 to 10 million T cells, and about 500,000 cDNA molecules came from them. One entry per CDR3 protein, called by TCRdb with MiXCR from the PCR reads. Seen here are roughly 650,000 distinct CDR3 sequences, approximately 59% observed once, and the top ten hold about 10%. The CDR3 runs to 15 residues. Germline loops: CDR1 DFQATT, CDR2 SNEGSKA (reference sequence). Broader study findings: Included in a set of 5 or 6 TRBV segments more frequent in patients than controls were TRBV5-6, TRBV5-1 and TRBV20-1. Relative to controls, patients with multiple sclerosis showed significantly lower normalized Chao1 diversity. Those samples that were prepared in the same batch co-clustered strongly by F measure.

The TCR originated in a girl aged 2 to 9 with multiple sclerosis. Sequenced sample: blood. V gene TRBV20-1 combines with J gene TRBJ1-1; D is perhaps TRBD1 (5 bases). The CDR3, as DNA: TGCAGTGCTCAAAGTGGGCAGGCCCCAGGGACTGAAGTTTTCTTT. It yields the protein CSAQSGQAPGTEVFF.